A selection of T cell receptor beta chains follows, all from one sample in a study of blood T cell repertoires in COVID-19. This table comes from immunoSEQ multiplex PCR, and its TCRdb copy is limited to in-frame clones, with some not included. In the table there are under 200,000 clones, about 93% of which are singletons. The sample taken for sequencing was peripheral blood. The receptor set was obtained from a man aged 50 to 60 with acute or convalescent COVID-19. CDR3s include the opening cysteine and the closing phenylalanine or tryptophan. The D gene is left open where the match is weak. Size values are once, few and many counts, or a class for expanded clones, and some rows have none.

clone_size: -; j_call: TRBJ1-1; d_call: TRBD1; cdr3_length: 16; v_call: TRBV19; cdr3_aa: CASSIADRGMNTEAFF; cdr3_nt: TGTGCCAGTAGTATAGCGGACAGGGGGATGAACACTGAAGCTTTCTTT
clone_size: -; j_call: TRBJ2-3; d_call: TRBD1; cdr3_length: 15; v_call: TRBV2; cdr3_aa: CATPEEGGRTDTQYF; cdr3_nt: TGTGCCACCCCAGAAGAAGGGGGCCGGACAGATACGCAGTATTTT
clone_size: -; j_call: TRBJ2-7; d_call: -; cdr3_length: 14; v_call: TRBV11-2; cdr3_aa: CASSLTGPGVAQYF; cdr3_nt: TGTGCCAGCAGCTTAACCGGACCCGGGGTAGCGCAGTACTTC
clone_size: -; j_call: TRBJ1-6; d_call: -; cdr3_length: 13; v_call: TRBV4-2; cdr3_aa: CASSQQGNSPLHF; cdr3_nt: TGTGCCAGCAGCCAACAGGGGAATTCACCCCTCCACTTT
clone_size: -; j_call: TRBJ2-3; d_call: -; cdr3_length: 13; v_call: TRBV10-1; cdr3_aa: CASSVLASDTQYF; cdr3_nt: TGCGCCAGCAGTGTCCTAGCCTCAGATACGCAGTATTTT
clone_size: -; j_call: TRBJ2-1; d_call: TRBD1; cdr3_length: 15; v_call: TRBV7-9; cdr3_aa: CASSFTTGVYNEQFF; cdr3_nt: TGTGCCAGCAGCTTTACGACAGGGGTCTACAATGAGCAGTTCTTC
clone_size: -; j_call: TRBJ2-2; d_call: TRBD1; cdr3_length: 12; v_call: TRBV7-3; cdr3_aa: CASSLIGGGLFF; cdr3_nt: TGTGCCAGCAGCTTAATAGGGGGCGGGCTGTTTTTT
clone_size: once; j_call: TRBJ2-7; d_call: TRBD2; cdr3_length: 14; v_call: TRBV7-2; cdr3_aa: CASSFESGRWEQYF; cdr3_nt: TGTGCCAGCAGCTTTGAGAGCGGGAGGTGGGAGCAGTACTTC
clone_size: -; j_call: TRBJ2-5; d_call: TRBD1; cdr3_length: 17; v_call: TRBV7-9; cdr3_aa: CASSLAWTGAAGETQYF; cdr3_nt: TGTGCCAGCAGCTTAGCTTGGACAGGGGCCGCTGGAGAGACCCAGTACTTC
clone_size: -; j_call: TRBJ1-3; d_call: -; cdr3_length: 15; v_call: TRBV18; cdr3_aa: CASSPVESSGNTIYF; cdr3_nt: TGTGCCAGCTCACCCGTCGAGTCCTCTGGAAACACCATATATTTT
clone_size: -; j_call: TRBJ1-1; d_call: TRBD1; cdr3_length: 14; v_call: TRBV7-6; cdr3_aa: CASSLTGENTEAFF; cdr3_nt: TGTGCCAGCAGCCTGACAGGGGAGAACACTGAAGCTTTCTTT
clone_size: -; j_call: TRBJ2-5; d_call: -; cdr3_length: 14; v_call: TRBV10-3; cdr3_aa: CAISDGRAPETQYF; cdr3_nt: TGTGCCATCAGTGATGGCAGGGCCCCAGAGACCCAGTACTTC
clone_size: -; j_call: TRBJ2-7; d_call: TRBD2; cdr3_length: 16; v_call: TRBV13; cdr3_aa: CASSWILAGGTYEQYF; cdr3_nt: TGTGCCAGCAGCTGGATCCTAGCGGGAGGAACCTACGAGCAGTACTTC
clone_size: -; j_call: TRBJ1-3; d_call: -; cdr3_length: 15; v_call: TRBV9; cdr3_aa: CASSVGGGLGNTIYF; cdr3_nt: TGTGCCAGCAGCGTCGGCGGGGGGCTGGGAAACACCATATATTTT
clone_size: -; j_call: TRBJ1-2; d_call: TRBD1; cdr3_length: 15; v_call: TRBV4-1; cdr3_aa: CASSQGRQGALGYTF; cdr3_nt: TGCGCCAGCAGCCAAGGAAGGCAGGGGGCGCTGGGCTACACCTTC
clone_size: -; j_call: TRBJ2-5; d_call: TRBD2; cdr3_length: 16; v_call: TRBV9; cdr3_aa: CASSPEQRGLGETQYF; cdr3_nt: TGTGCCAGCAGCCCCGAGCAGCGGGGGCTGGGAGAGACCCAGTACTTC
clone_size: -; j_call: TRBJ1-5; d_call: -; cdr3_length: 13; v_call: TRBV12-5; cdr3_aa: CASSRGQDQPQHF; cdr3_nt: TGTGCTAGTTCACGTGGCCAGGATCAGCCCCAGCATTTT
clone_size: -; j_call: TRBJ1-1; d_call: -; cdr3_length: 15; v_call: TRBV7-8; cdr3_aa: CASSLVLTRGSEAFF; cdr3_nt: TGTGCCAGCAGCTTAGTCCTTACCAGGGGTTCTGAAGCTTTCTTT
clone_size: -; j_call: TRBJ1-1; d_call: TRBD1; cdr3_length: 14; v_call: TRBV5-8; cdr3_aa: CASSDGGQGAEAFF; cdr3_nt: TGTGCCAGCAGCGATGGGGGACAGGGCGCTGAAGCTTTCTTT
clone_size: -; j_call: TRBJ1-6; d_call: -; cdr3_length: 14; v_call: TRBV7-9; cdr3_aa: CASSDGQYNSPLHF; cdr3_nt: TGTGCCAGCAGCGACGGACAGTATAATTCACCCCTCCACTTT
clone_size: -; j_call: TRBJ2-2; d_call: -; cdr3_length: 13; v_call: TRBV4-2; cdr3_aa: CASSQQEAGELFF; cdr3_nt: TGTGCCAGCAGCCAGCAGGAAGCCGGGGAGCTGTTTTTT
clone_size: -; j_call: TRBJ1-1; d_call: -; cdr3_length: 13; v_call: TRBV30; cdr3_aa: CAWSVQGNTEAFF; cdr3_nt: TGTGCCTGGAGTGTACAGGGTAACACTGAAGCTTTCTTT
clone_size: -; j_call: TRBJ2-5; d_call: -; cdr3_length: 13; v_call: TRBV7-2; cdr3_aa: CASSEPGQETQYF; cdr3_nt: TGTGCCAGCAGCGAACCGGGTCAAGAGACCCAGTACTTC
clone_size: -; j_call: TRBJ1-4; d_call: -; cdr3_length: 14; v_call: TRBV6-5; cdr3_aa: CASRIAQVNEKLFF; cdr3_nt: TGTGCCAGCAGGATTGCCCAGGTTAATGAAAAACTGTTTTTT
clone_size: few; j_call: TRBJ1-5; d_call: -; cdr3_length: 14; v_call: TRBV28; cdr3_aa: CASSFEYRAQPQHF; cdr3_nt: TGTGCCAGCAGTTTCGAATACAGGGCTCAGCCCCAGCATTTT
clone_size: -; j_call: TRBJ2-2; d_call: -; cdr3_length: 14; v_call: TRBV4-1; cdr3_aa: CASSHYANTGELFF; cdr3_nt: TGCGCCAGCAGCCACTACGCGAACACCGGGGAGCTGTTTTTT
clone_size: -; j_call: TRBJ2-7; d_call: -; cdr3_length: 13; v_call: TRBV11-3; cdr3_aa: CASSLASAYEQYF; cdr3_nt: TGTGCCAGCAGCTTGGCTAGCGCCTACGAGCAGTACTTC
clone_size: -; j_call: TRBJ2-1; d_call: TRBD2; cdr3_length: 15; v_call: TRBV10-3; cdr3_aa: CAISEVAGLYNEQFF; cdr3_nt: TGTGCCATCAGTGAGGTAGCGGGACTGTACAATGAGCAGTTCTTC
clone_size: few; j_call: TRBJ2-7; d_call: TRBD1; cdr3_length: 13; v_call: TRBV28; cdr3_aa: CASRRTGGREQYF; cdr3_nt: TGTGCCAGCAGGCGGACAGGGGGAAGGGAGCAGTACTTC
clone_size: once; j_call: TRBJ2-1; d_call: TRBD1; cdr3_length: 15; v_call: TRBV29-1; cdr3_aa: CSVFLGQGTTGEQFF; cdr3_nt: TGCAGCGTTTTCCTCGGACAGGGGACCACCGGTGAGCAGTTCTTC
clone_size: -; j_call: TRBJ1-3; d_call: -; cdr3_length: 15; v_call: TRBV4-1; cdr3_aa: CASSQDAGSGNTIYF; cdr3_nt: TGCGCCAGCAGCCAAGATGCGGGCTCTGGAAACACCATATATTTT
clone_size: few; j_call: TRBJ2-7; d_call: -; cdr3_length: 11; v_call: TRBV7-9; cdr3_aa: CASSLTYEQYF; cdr3_nt: TGTGCCAGCAGCCTTACCTACGAGCAGTACTTC
clone_size: once; j_call: TRBJ2-1; d_call: TRBD2; cdr3_length: 14; v_call: TRBV10-3; cdr3_aa: CAISGSGGRDEQFF; cdr3_nt: TGTGCCATCAGTGGGTCCGGAGGGAGGGATGAGCAGTTCTTC
clone_size: -; j_call: TRBJ2-3; d_call: TRBD2; cdr3_length: 14; v_call: TRBV29-1; cdr3_aa: CSVELAGGTDTQYF; cdr3_nt: TGCAGCGTTGAACTAGCGGGGGGGACAGATACGCAGTATTTT
clone_size: -; j_call: TRBJ2-5; d_call: -; cdr3_length: 14; v_call: TRBV7-2; cdr3_aa: CASSLVAGMETQYF; cdr3_nt: TGTGCCAGCAGCTTAGTTGCAGGGATGGAGACCCAGTACTTC
clone_size: -; j_call: TRBJ1-2; d_call: -; cdr3_length: 12; v_call: TRBV19; cdr3_aa: CASSRSNYGYTF; cdr3_nt: TGTGCCAGTAGTAGGAGTAACTATGGCTACACCTTC
clone_size: -; j_call: TRBJ1-4; d_call: TRBD1; cdr3_length: 14; v_call: TRBV27; cdr3_aa: CASSRQGAREKLFF; cdr3_nt: TGTGCCAGCAGTCGACAGGGGGCGCGCGAAAAACTGTTTTTT
clone_size: -; j_call: TRBJ1-5; d_call: TRBD1; cdr3_length: 14; v_call: TRBV19; cdr3_aa: CASIQTGGYQPQHF; cdr3_nt: TGTGCCAGTATCCAGACAGGGGGCTATCAGCCCCAGCATTTT
clone_size: -; j_call: TRBJ2-1; d_call: -; cdr3_length: 14; v_call: TRBV6-6; cdr3_aa: CASSSRGINNEQFF; cdr3_nt: TGTGCCAGCAGTTCCCGGGGGATCAACAATGAGCAGTTCTTC
clone_size: -; j_call: TRBJ1-2; d_call: -; cdr3_length: 13; v_call: TRBV28; cdr3_aa: CASSLVRYYGYTF; cdr3_nt: TGTGCCAGCAGTTTGGTGCGATACTATGGCTACACCTTC
clone_size: few; j_call: TRBJ2-7; d_call: -; cdr3_length: 16; v_call: TRBV10-1; cdr3_aa: CASSENRGGFGYEQYF; cdr3_nt: TGCGCCAGCAGTGAGAATCGGGGTGGGTTTGGCTACGAGCAGTACTTC
clone_size: few; j_call: TRBJ2-3; d_call: TRBD1; cdr3_length: 17; v_call: TRBV4-3; cdr3_aa: CASSQGPGQGPIDTQYF; cdr3_nt: TGCGCCAGCAGCCAAGGTCCGGGACAGGGGCCTATTGATACGCAGTATTTT
clone_size: -; j_call: TRBJ2-2; d_call: TRBD2; cdr3_length: 16; v_call: TRBV9; cdr3_aa: CASSARLAANTGELFF; cdr3_nt: TGTGCCAGCAGCGCCCGACTAGCGGCGAACACCGGGGAGCTGTTTTTT
clone_size: -; j_call: TRBJ1-2; d_call: TRBD1; cdr3_length: 15; v_call: TRBV4-1; cdr3_aa: CASSQGTGNNYGYTF; cdr3_nt: TGCGCCAGCAGCCAAGGGACAGGGAATAACTATGGCTACACCTTC
clone_size: -; j_call: TRBJ1-6; d_call: -; cdr3_length: 16; v_call: TRBV19; cdr3_aa: CASSNMGSSYNSPLHF; cdr3_nt: TGTGCCAGTAGTAATATGGGGAGCTCCTATAATTCACCCCTCCACTTT
clone_size: once; j_call: TRBJ2-1; d_call: -; cdr3_length: 14; v_call: TRBV9; cdr3_aa: CASSVGPIGNEQFF; cdr3_nt: TGTGCCAGCAGCGTAGGCCCCATCGGGAATGAGCAGTTCTTC
clone_size: -; j_call: TRBJ1-2; d_call: TRBD1; cdr3_length: 14; v_call: TRBV29-1; cdr3_aa: CSVARDRGYYGYTF; cdr3_nt: TGCAGCGTAGCCCGGGACAGGGGGTACTATGGCTACACCTTC
clone_size: -; j_call: TRBJ2-4; d_call: -; cdr3_length: 16; v_call: TRBV21-1; cdr3_aa: CASSKAPGAHGNIQYF; cdr3_nt: TGTGCCAGCAGCAAAGCCCCAGGGGCTCACGGAAACATTCAGTACTTC
clone_size: -; j_call: TRBJ1-1; d_call: -; cdr3_length: 10; v_call: TRBV6-4; cdr3_aa: CASSPTEAFF; cdr3_nt: TGTGCCAGCAGTCCTACTGAAGCTTTCTTT
clone_size: -; j_call: TRBJ1-3; d_call: TRBD1; cdr3_length: 15; v_call: TRBV28; cdr3_aa: CASSLFSDRVDTIYF; cdr3_nt: TGTGCCAGCAGTTTATTTTCGGACAGGGTGGACACCATATATTTT
clone_size: -; j_call: TRBJ1-4; d_call: -; cdr3_length: 14; v_call: TRBV5-1; cdr3_aa: CASSLGQLNEKLFF; cdr3_nt: TGCGCCAGCAGCTTGGGACAGCTTAATGAAAAACTGTTTTTT
clone_size: -; j_call: TRBJ1-1; d_call: TRBD1; cdr3_length: 13; v_call: TRBV20-1; cdr3_aa: CSASGQGDTEAFF; cdr3_nt: TGCAGTGCTAGTGGACAGGGGGACACTGAAGCTTTCTTT
clone_size: -; j_call: TRBJ2-7; d_call: TRBD1; cdr3_length: 16; v_call: TRBV6-1; cdr3_aa: CASSERDRPHSYEQYF; cdr3_nt: TGTGCCAGCAGTGAGCGGGACAGGCCACACTCCTACGAGCAGTACTTC
clone_size: -; j_call: TRBJ2-7; d_call: TRBD1; cdr3_length: 14; v_call: TRBV5-1; cdr3_aa: CASSLWDRDYEQYF; cdr3_nt: TGCGCCAGCAGCCTTTGGGACAGGGACTACGAGCAGTACTTC
clone_size: -; j_call: TRBJ2-2; d_call: -; cdr3_length: 17; v_call: TRBV5-6; cdr3_aa: CASSRRVGSSTVGELFF; cdr3_nt: TGTGCCAGCAGCCGACGGGTGGGTAGCAGCACTGTCGGGGAGCTGTTTTTT